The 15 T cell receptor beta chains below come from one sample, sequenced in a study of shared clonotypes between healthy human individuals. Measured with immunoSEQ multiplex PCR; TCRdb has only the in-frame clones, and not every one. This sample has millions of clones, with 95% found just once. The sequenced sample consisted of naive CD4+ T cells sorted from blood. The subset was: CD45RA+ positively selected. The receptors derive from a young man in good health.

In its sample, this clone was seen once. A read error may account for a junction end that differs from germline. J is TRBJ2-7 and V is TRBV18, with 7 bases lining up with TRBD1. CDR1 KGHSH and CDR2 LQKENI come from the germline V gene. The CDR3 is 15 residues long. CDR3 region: CASSPRLTGPYEQYF. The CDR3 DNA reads TGTGCCAGCTCGCCACGGCTGACAGGGCCCTACGAGCAGTACTTC.

The CDR3 DNA follows: TGTGCCAGCAGCATTCAGGGCAATGAGCAGTTCTTC. This sequence encodes CASSIQGNEQFF. The rearrangement joins TRBV11-1 to TRBJ2-1, with D maybe TRBD1 (5 bases). Germline CDR1 reads SGHAT; CDR2 reads FQDESV (reference sequence). There are 12 residues in the CDR3. Trimming removed 5 bases at V and 6 bases at J, with 8 bases between.

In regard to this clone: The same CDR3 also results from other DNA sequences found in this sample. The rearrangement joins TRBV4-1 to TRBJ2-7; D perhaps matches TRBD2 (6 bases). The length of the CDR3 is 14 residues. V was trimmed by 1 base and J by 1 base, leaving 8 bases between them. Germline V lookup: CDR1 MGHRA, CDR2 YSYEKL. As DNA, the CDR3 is TGCGCCAGCAGCCAAGCGGGGGTATCCTACGAGCAGTACTTC. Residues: CASSQAGVSYEQYF.

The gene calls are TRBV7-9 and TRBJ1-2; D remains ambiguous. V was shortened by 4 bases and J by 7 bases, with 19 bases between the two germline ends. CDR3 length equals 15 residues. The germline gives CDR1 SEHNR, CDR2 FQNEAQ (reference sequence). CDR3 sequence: CASSSSGREGLGYTF. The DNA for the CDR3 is TGTGCCAGCAGCTCCTCGGGGAGGGAGGGCCTTGGCTACACCTTC.

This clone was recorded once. CDR3 nucleotide sequence: TGTGCCAGCAGTTTTTTTCCGGGACGCAGGGCCTACGAGCAGTACTTC. Encoded protein: CASSFFPGRRAYEQYF. The chain uses TRBV5-5 and TRBJ2-7; D is perhaps TRBD1 or TRBD2 (5 bases each). The CDR3 spans 16 residues. Germline CDR1 is SGHKS and CDR2 is YYEKEE (reference sequence). The V end lost 5 bases, the J end lost 2 bases, and 20 bases lay between the germline ends.

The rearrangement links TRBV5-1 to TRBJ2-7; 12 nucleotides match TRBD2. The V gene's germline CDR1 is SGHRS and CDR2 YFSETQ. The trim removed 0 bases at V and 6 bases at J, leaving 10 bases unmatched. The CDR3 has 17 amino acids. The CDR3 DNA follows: TGCGCCAGCAGCTTGGGAGACCTAGCGGGAGGGCTCCGCGAGCAGTACTTC. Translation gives CASSLGDLAGGLREQYF. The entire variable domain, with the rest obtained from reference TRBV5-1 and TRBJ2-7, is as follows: KAGVTQTPRYLIKTRGQQVTLSCSPISGHRSVSWYQQTPGQGLQFLFEYFSETQRNKGNFPGRFSGRQFSNSRSEMNVSTLELGDSALYLCASSLGDLAGGLREQYFGPGTRLTVT.

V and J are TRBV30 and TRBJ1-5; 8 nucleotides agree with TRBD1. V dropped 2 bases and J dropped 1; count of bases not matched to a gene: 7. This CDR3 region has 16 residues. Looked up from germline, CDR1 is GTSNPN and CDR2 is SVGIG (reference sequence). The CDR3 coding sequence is TGTGCCTGGAGTCCCGGACAGGGCATCAGCAATCAGCCCCAGCATTTT. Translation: CAWSPGQGISNQPQHF.

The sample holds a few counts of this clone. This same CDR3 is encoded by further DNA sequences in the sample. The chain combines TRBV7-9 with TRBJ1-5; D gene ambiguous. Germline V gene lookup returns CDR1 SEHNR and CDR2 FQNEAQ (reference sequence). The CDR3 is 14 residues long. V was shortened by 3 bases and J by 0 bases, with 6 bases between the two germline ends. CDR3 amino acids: CASSLGYSNQPQHF. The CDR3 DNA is TGTGCCAGCAGCTTGGGATATAGCAATCAGCCCCAGCATTTT.

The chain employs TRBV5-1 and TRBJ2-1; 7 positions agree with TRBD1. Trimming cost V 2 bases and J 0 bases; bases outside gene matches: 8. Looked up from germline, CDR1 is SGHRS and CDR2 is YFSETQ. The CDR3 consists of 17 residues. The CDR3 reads CASSFTTGYSSYNEQFF. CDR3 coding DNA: TGCGCCAGCAGCTTTACGACAGGGTACAGCTCCTACAATGAGCAGTTCTTC.

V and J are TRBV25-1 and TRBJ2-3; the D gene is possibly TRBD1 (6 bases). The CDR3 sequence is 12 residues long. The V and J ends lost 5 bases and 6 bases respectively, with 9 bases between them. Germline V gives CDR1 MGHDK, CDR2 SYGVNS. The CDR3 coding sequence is TGTGCCAGCAGTTCAGGGGCGGATACGCAGTATTTT. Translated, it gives CASSSGADTQYF.

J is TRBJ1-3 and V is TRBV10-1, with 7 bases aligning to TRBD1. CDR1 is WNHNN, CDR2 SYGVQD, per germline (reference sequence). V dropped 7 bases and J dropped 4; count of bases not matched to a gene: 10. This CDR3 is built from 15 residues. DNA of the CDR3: TGCGCCAGCATTCCCCTGACAGGGTACGGAAACACCATATATTTT. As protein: CASIPLTGYGNTIYF.

In DNA form, the CDR3 reads TGTGCCAGCAGCTTGGAGGGGAGGGGTTCACCCCTCCACTTT. It translates to CASSLEGRGSPLHF. The V gene is TRBV7-3, the J gene TRBJ1-6; possibly TRBD1 for D (5 bases). Germline CDR1 reads SGHTA; CDR2 reads FQGTGA. Trimming cost V 3 bases and J 9 bases, with 12 bases left between them. This CDR3 spans 14 amino acids.

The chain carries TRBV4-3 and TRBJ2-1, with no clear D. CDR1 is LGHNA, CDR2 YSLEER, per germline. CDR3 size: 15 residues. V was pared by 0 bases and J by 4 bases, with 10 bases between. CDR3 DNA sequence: TGCGCCAGCAGCCAAGAAACCCACTGGTACAATGAGCAGTTCTTC. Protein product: CASSQETHWYNEQFF.

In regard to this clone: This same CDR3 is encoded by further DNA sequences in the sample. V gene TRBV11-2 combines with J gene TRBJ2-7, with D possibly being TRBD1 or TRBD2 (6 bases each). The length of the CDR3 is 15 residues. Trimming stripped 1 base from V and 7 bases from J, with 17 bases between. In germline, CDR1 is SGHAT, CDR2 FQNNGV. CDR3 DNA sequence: TGTGCCAGCAGCTTAGTCCAGGGGAGGTCTTATGAGCAGTACTTC. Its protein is CASSLVQGRSYEQYF.

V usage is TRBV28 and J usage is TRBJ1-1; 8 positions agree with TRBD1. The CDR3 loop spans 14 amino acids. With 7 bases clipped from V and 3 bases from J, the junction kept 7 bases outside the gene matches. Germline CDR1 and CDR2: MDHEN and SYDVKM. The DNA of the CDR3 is TGTGCCAGCACCGACAGGGGATCCTACACTGAAGCTTTCTTT. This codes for CASTDRGSYTEAFF.